These 20 T cell receptor beta chains were all obtained from the same sample, sequenced in a study of T cell responses to AZD1222 COVID-19 vaccine. Only in-frame clones appear in the TCRdb table, and some are missing; sequencing was by immunoSEQ multiplex PCR. Here the sample spans 100,000 to 150,000 clones, more than 80% being singletons. The material sequenced was peripheral blood, taken 28 days after the second AZD1222 dose. The receptors come from an adult who received the AZD1222 COVID-19 vaccine.

This clone has more than one count but fewer than ten. V gene TRBV9 combines with J gene TRBJ1-6; D unresolved. V was cut by 0 bases and J by 5 bases, with 6 bases left in between. The CDR3 covers 14 residues. CDR1 is SGDLS, CDR2 YYNGEE, per germline. DNA for the CDR3: TGTGCCAGCAGCGTAGGCCGGGATAATTCACCCCTCCACTTT. Amino acids: CASSVGRDNSPLHF.

The CDR3 bases are TGTGCCACTGCGTGGCTAGCGGTCACCGGGGAGCTGTTTTTT. The encoded protein is CATAWLAVTGELFF. V and J are TRBV5-8 and TRBJ2-2; 7 bases map to TRBD2. The germline CDR1 and CDR2 sequences are SGHTS and YDEGEE. After removal of 9 bases from V and 4 bases from J, the junction contained 9 bases not matched to a gene. This CDR3 is built from 14 residues.

This clone was recorded a few times. The gene calls are TRBV2 and TRBJ1-1; D remains ambiguous. V shed 9 bases and J shed 1 base, with 12 bases lying between them. CDR3 length equals 13 residues. Germline assignment: CDR1 SNHLY and CDR2 FYNNEI. The CDR3 sequence: CASTRDSNTEAFF. The CDR3 nucleotides read TGTGCCAGTACACGGGATTCGAACACTGAAGCTTTCTTT.

V and J are TRBV2 and TRBJ2-5; no definite D call. Germline V gene sequence: CDR1 SNHLY, CDR2 FYNNEI. Trimming cost V 3 bases and J 1 base, with 12 bases left between them. The CDR3 totals 15 residues. CDR3: CASSDIAVAQETQYF. In DNA, the CDR3 is TGTGCCAGCAGTGATATCGCAGTAGCCCAAGAGACCCAGTACTTC.

In its sample, this clone was seen a few times. The J gene is TRBJ2-6, the V gene TRBV3-1 (or the pseudogene TRBV3-2); D is ambiguous. The germline V gene has CDR1 LGHDT and CDR2 YNNKEL (reference sequence). This CDR3 contains 15 residues. V dropped 2 bases and J dropped 0 bases, with 5 bases sitting between them. CDR3 sequence: CASSQRSSGANVLTF. The CDR3 bases are TGTGCCAGCAGCCAAAGGTCCTCTGGGGCCAACGTCCTGACTTTC.

This clone was seen a single time. This chain joins TRBV9 and TRBJ2-1; 14 nucleotides align to TRBD2. Per the germline V gene, CDR1 is SGDLS and CDR2 is YYNGEE. V was pared by 0 bases and J by 7 bases, with 9 bases of the junction left unmatched. The CDR3 has 18 residues. In DNA, the CDR3 is TGTGCCAGCAGCGTAGGAATATCCGGGACTAGCGGGGGAAATGAGCAGTTCTTC. It is translated as CASSVGISGTSGGNEQFF. Variable domain in full (rest from reference TRBV9 and TRBJ2-1): DSGVTQTPKHLITATGQRVTLRCSPRSGDLSVYWYQQSLDQGLQFLIQYYNGEERAKGNILERFSAQQFPDLHSELNLSSLELGDSALYFCASSVGISGTSGGNEQFFGPGTRLTVL.

CDR3 region: CSVGDRDGGYTF. CDR3 DNA: TGCAGCGTTGGGGACAGGGATGGAGGCTACACCTTC. The chain couples TRBV29-1 to TRBJ1-2; 9 bases map to TRBD1. Germline-derived CDR1 and CDR2 are SQVTM and ANQGSEA. Trimming cost V 4 bases and J 8 bases; bases outside gene matches: 5. The CDR3 has 12 residues.

This chain uses TRBV2 with TRBJ2-5, with a tentative D call TRBD2 (5 bases). V gave up 2 bases and J gave up 4 bases, with 11 bases separating them. Germline CDR1 reads SNHLY; CDR2 reads FYNNEI. The CDR3 has 14 amino acids. For the CDR3, the DNA is TGTGCCAGCAGTGAACGGGGAACAGTAGAGACCCAGTACTTC. Protein: CASSERGTVETQYF.

The chain joins TRBV6-5 to TRBJ1-3; D is unclear. The CDR3 runs 12 residues. The germline V gene has CDR1 MNHEY and CDR2 SVGAGI. V lost 11 bases, J lost 0 bases, and 8 bases lay in between. The chain's CDR3 is CAHGSSGNTIYF. The CDR3 coding sequence is TGTGCCCATGGTTCCTCTGGAAACACCATATATTTT.

This chain's CDR3 is CASSLRVLAGSETQYF. The CDR3 DNA reads TGTGCCAGCAGTTTAAGGGTGTTAGCCGGATCGGAGACCCAGTACTTC. The gene calls are TRBV27 and TRBJ2-5; D gene ambiguous. With 2 bases removed from V and 5 bases from J, the gap between germline ends came to 18 bases. In germline, CDR1 is MNHEY, CDR2 SMNVEV (reference sequence). This CDR3 is built from 16 residues.

V is TRBV30 and J is TRBJ1-4; tentatively, D is TRBD1 (5 bases). Germline V lookup: CDR1 GTSNPN, CDR2 SVGIG (reference sequence). Trimming removed 3 bases from V and 2 bases from J, with 13 bases in between. The CDR3 covers 15 residues. The CDR3 reads CAWRPGRSTNEKLFF. The CDR3 DNA follows: TGTGCCTGGAGACCAGGGAGGTCGACTAATGAAAAACTGTTTTTT.

The rearrangement uses TRBV6-1 and TRBJ1-5; the D is unclear. Trimming took off 1 base at V and 7 bases at J, with 5 bases between the two ends. Germline CDR1 MNHNS, CDR2 SASEGT. The CDR3 is 12 amino acids. DNA of the CDR3: TGTGCCAGCAGTGAAGTCCCACAGCCCCAGCATTTT. Translated, it gives CASSEVPQPQHF.

V usage is TRBV24-1 and J usage is TRBJ2-5; 7 bases match TRBD2. Germline values: CDR1 KGHDR, CDR2 SFDVKD. This CDR3 has 12 residues. With V trimmed by 8 bases and J by 7 bases, 6 bases remained unmatched. The CDR3 nucleotides read TGTGCCACCATGGGGGGGTCAGGGACCCAGTACTTC. Translation gives CATMGGSGTQYF.

The genes are TRBV5-4 and TRBJ2-5, with TRBD2 matching 12 bases. Trimming removed 4 bases from V and 1 base from J; junction bases left unmatched: 5. The CDR3 has 16 residues. Germline V CDR1 and CDR2: SGHNT, YYREEE (reference sequence). CDR3 protein: CASSPTSGGLQETQYF. The CDR3 DNA sequence: TGTGCCAGCAGCCCGACTAGCGGGGGCCTCCAAGAGACCCAGTACTTC.

The CDR3 DNA follows: TGTGCCACCGGCCCCGGGACAGATACGCAGTATTTT. Amino acids: CATGPGTDTQYF. The rearrangement joins TRBV24-1 to TRBJ2-3; D gene ambiguous. CDR3 size: 12 residues. Trimming stripped 9 bases from V and 3 bases from J, with 9 bases between. CDR1 and CDR2 (germline): KGHDR, SFDVKD.

The chain carries TRBV7-2 and TRBJ2-7; 14 nucleotides match TRBD2. Germline V gene lookup returns CDR1 SGHTA and CDR2 FQGNSA. The CDR3 has 16 amino acids. Trimming took 5 bases from V and 5 from J; bases not matched to a gene: 8. This CDR3 is CASSPWGLAGDHEQYF. CDR3 in DNA: TGTGCCAGCAGCCCATGGGGACTAGCGGGGGACCACGAGCAGTACTTC.

This sequence joins TRBV4-1 and TRBJ2-1; D might be TRBD1 (6 bases). V gave up 2 bases and J gave up 9 bases, with 17 bases separating them. CDR3 length: 15 residues. The germline gives CDR1 MGHRA, CDR2 YSYEKL. The CDR3 region is CASSQQGMFGGEQFF. The DNA for the CDR3 is TGCGCCAGCAGCCAACAGGGGATGTTCGGCGGTGAGCAGTTCTTC.

The chain combines TRBV7-2 with TRBJ1-5; D not resolved. Germline values: CDR1 SGHTA, CDR2 FQGNSA. The V end lost 5 bases, the J end lost 0 bases, and 14 bases lay between the germline ends. This CDR3 is built from 16 residues. The CDR3 sequence is CASSAQLGNSNQPQHF. CDR3 DNA: TGTGCCAGCAGCGCCCAATTGGGGAATAGCAATCAGCCCCAGCATTTT.

The chain is built from TRBV5-1 and TRBJ1-5; no clear D gene. Looked up from germline, CDR1 is SGHRS and CDR2 is YFSETQ. The CDR3 runs to 14 residues. V was trimmed by 4 bases and J by 9 bases, leaving 17 bases between them. The CDR3 sequence: CASSPGRIEGPQHF. The DNA of the CDR3 is TGCGCCAGCAGCCCTGGACGGATTGAGGGGCCCCAGCATTTT.

The V and J genes are TRBV7-2 and TRBJ2-7; 7 bases line up with TRBD1. The germline CDR1 and CDR2 sequences are SGHTA and FQGNSA. Germline trimming cut 1 base from V and 7 bases from J; bases unmatched to any gene: 10. CDR3 length equals 15 residues. CDR3: CASSLGLRGTEEQYF. The CDR3 DNA reads as TGTGCCAGCAGCTTAGGACTTAGGGGGACAGAGGAGCAGTACTTC.